The T cell receptor (beta chain) under discussion was sequenced for a study of molecular identifiers for immune sequencing clone quantification. The naive CD8 libraries originated from between 20,000 and 1,000,000 sorted cells and drew on 10%, 30% or 50% RNA. As CD8+CD4-CCR7+CD45RA+ cells, naive CD8 T cells were sorted. The V gene's germline CDR1 is SGHDN and CDR2 FVKESK. CDR3 length: 18 residues. V shed 0 bases and J 5 bases; nucleotides not matched to a gene: 10. Methods described previously were used for bulk TCR libraries, and listed TCR primers were applied. TCRdb analysed the PCR reads with MiXCR anew, one entry per CDR3 protein. The sample includes 300,000 to 400,000 distinct CDR3 sequences, roughly 24% of them seen just once.

This sequence joins TRBV14 and TRBJ2-7; 13 nucleotides match TRBD2. Sequenced input: naive CD8+ T cells from blood, with Jurkat cell RNA spiked in. As to subset: FACS-sorted CD8+CD4-CCR7+CD45RA+ naive T cells. The receptor was isolated from a human donor in good health. Some libraries in this study had Jurkat cell RNA spiked in. CDR3 bases: TGTGCCAGCAGCCAAGAGCGACTAGCGGGGGGCCCCAACGACGAGCAGTACTTC. It is translated as CASSQERLAGGPNDEQYF.